This T cell receptor (beta chain) was retrieved from a study of cytomegalovirus exposure and HLA in healthy donors. Study-wide findings and caveats: The authors listed over 150 TCR beta chains as cytomegalovirus-associated.

The CDR3 extends over 15 amino acids. V shed 2 bases and J shed 0 bases, with 10 bases lying between them. Germline assignment: CDR1 SGHRS and CDR2 YFSETQ. Comments on this clone: The antigen is undetermined.

TCRdb's table, derived via immunoSEQ multiplex PCR, lists solely in-frame clones and lacks some. Altogether 110,000 to 150,000 clones are present, about 87% being singletons, with the ten largest covering about 6.7%. This chain joins TRBV5-1 and TRBJ2-3; D possibly corresponds to TRBD1 (6 bases). The receptor comes from a woman aged 30 to 39 in good health and CMV-seropositive. The sequenced material came from PBMCs. In nucleotides, the CDR3 is TGCGCCAGCAGCTTAGACAGGAGGAGCACAGATACGCAGTATTTT. It yields the protein CASSLDRRSTDTQYF.